The TCR beta chain described here comes from a study of CD8 T cells in Susac syndrome. With 6 bases removed from V and 0 bases from J, the gap between germline ends came to 17 bases. Germline V gene lookup returns CDR1 MNHEY and CDR2 SMNVEV (reference sequence). The CDR3 length is 16 residues. The multiple sclerosis controls consisted of treatment-naive patients with relapsing-remitting disease, either stable or active. The authors reverse transcribed roughly 0.5 to 1 ug RNA with random hexamers. TCRdb reprocessed the immunoSEQ multiplex PCR reads with MiXCR, giving one entry per CDR3 protein. The sample includes 160,000 or so distinct CDR3 sequences, nearly 97% of them seen just once.

The rearrangement joins TRBV27 to TRBJ1-2, with D perhaps TRBD1 (5 bases). Sequenced material: CD8+ T cells from PBMCs. The sequence derives from a human donor with multiple sclerosis. The CDR3 sequence is CASSPKGDRPNYGYTF. DNA of the CDR3: TGTGCCAGCAGCCCGAAGGGCGACAGACCTAACTATGGCTACACCTTC.